This entry features one TCR beta chain sequence. The antigen is undetermined. The sample is drawn from a study of Ad26.COV2.S vaccination and SARS-CoV-2 variants. Study summary: The trial was COV1001 and the donor's arm was Ad26.COV2.S.

V lost 0 bases, J lost 0 bases, and 6 bases lay in between. The CDR3 sequence is 15 residues long. CDR1 and CDR2 (germline): LGHDT, YNNKEL (reference sequence). Treatment here: roughly 18 received Ad26.COV2.S at low or high dose, single or two shots; about 5 received placebo; per-sample allocation not given. At day 63 after the first vaccine or placebo injection, samples were drawn. A Boston donor was an adult aged 18-55 years. Study-level results: There was a possibility that the TCR breadth and depth analyses underestimated total T cell responses.

Only in-frame clones appear in the TCRdb table, and some are missing; sequencing was by immunoSEQ multiplex PCR. The table includes some 320,000 clones, approximately 80% detected once. The J gene is TRBJ1-5, the V gene TRBV3-1 (or the pseudogene TRBV3-2); D remains unclear. The sequence derives from a person aged 18-65 years who received the Ad26.COV2.S COVID-19 vaccine or a placebo. The material sequenced was peripheral blood, taken in a trial of Ad26.COV2.S vaccine versus placebo. The CDR3 DNA reads as TGTGCCAGCAGCCAAGAACTATATAGCAATCAGCCCCAGCATTTT. Protein: CASSQELYSNQPQHF.